This T cell receptor beta chain comes out of a study of shared clonotypes between healthy human individuals. Overall study context: Three plates each covered CD4 naive and memory; CD8 naive two, CD8 memory one.

Worth noting for this clone: Its target is unknown.

Those who donated were healthy HIV-negative adults, with no recent acute infections or vaccinations reported. Study-level points and caveats: Limitation of the genetic and exposure-history diversity represented came from the few donors. Donor clonotype sharing was expected to depend on sequencing depth.

CDR3 length: 16 residues. Trimming removed 4 bases from V and 5 bases from J, with 21 bases in between. Germline-derived CDR1 and CDR2 are SNHLY and FYNNEI. Clones were sequenced by immunoSEQ multiplex PCR, and TCRdb holds only the in-frame ones, with some missing. The sample yields about 2 million clones, 90% to 95% seen once. The sequence was obtained from a man younger than 30 in good health. The chain uses TRBV2 and TRBJ2-7; perhaps TRBD2 as D (6 bases). The sequencing input was naive CD4+ T cells sorted from blood. Subset indicated: CD45RA+ positively selected. The CDR3 nucleotides are TGTGCCAGCAGTGTGGGACCGGGACTGAAGCGAGACGAGCAGTACTTC. Protein sequence: CASSVGPGLKRDEQYF.